Following are 3 T cell receptor beta chains from one sample sequenced in a study of T-cell reconstitution after alpha-beta-depleted transplantation in children. This sample's TCRbeta library carried unique molecular identifier barcodes. Using its own MiXCR run on the PCR reads, TCRdb lists one record per CDR3 protein. The sample holds approximately 230,000 distinct CDR3 sequences, about 24% seen once. This material consisted of PBMCs, mostly from graft donor cells, taken 360 days after TCRalphabeta/CD19-depleted stem cell transplant. Receptors were obtained from a female patient aged 2-15 years who had a stem cell transplant for congenital amegakaryocytic thrombocytopenia, so the T cells may come from the graft donor.

This clonotype showed up many times. The CDR3 sequence: CASSPGDRPSRDQPQHF. CDR3 DNA sequence: TGTGCCAGCAGCCCAGGGGACAGGCCATCGCGCGATCAGCCCCAGCATTTT. V is TRBV11-3 and J is TRBJ1-5, with 8 positions matching TRBD1. CDR1 and CDR2 from the germline V gene are SGHNT and YENEEA. The junction had 14 bases not matched to a gene; V was cut back by 5 bases and J by 5 bases. The CDR3 contains 17 residues.

This clonotype turned up a few times. The V call is TRBV28, the J call TRBJ2-7, with D unresolved. The CDR3 contains 16 residues. V was trimmed by 2 bases and J by 1 base, leaving 15 bases between them. CDR1 and CDR2 from the germline V gene are MDHEN and SYDVKM. CDR3 amino acids: CASSLPPRTESYEQYF. As DNA, the CDR3 is TGTGCCAGCAGTTTACCACCCCGGACGGAATCCTACGAGCAGTACTTC. Supplemented by reference TRBV28 and TRBJ2-7, the full variable domain reads DVKVTQSSRYLVKRTGEKVFLECVQDMDHENMFWYRQDPGLGLRLIYFSYDVKMKEKGDIPEGYSVSREKKERFSLILESASTNQTSMYLCASSLPPRTESYEQYFGPGTRLTVT.

The V call is TRBV6-5, the J call TRBJ1-6; TRBD1 might be the D (5 bases). V was trimmed by 4 bases and J by 7 bases, leaving 17 bases between them. Germline V gene sequence: CDR1 MNHEY, CDR2 SVGAGI. CDR3 length equals 16 residues. The CDR3 reads CASSSTTVLGNSPLHF. CDR3 nucleotide sequence: TGTGCCAGCAGTTCTACGACAGTCTTAGGGAATTCACCCCTCCACTTT.